This passage covers 4 T cell receptor beta chains from one sample sequenced in a study of Graves' ophthalmopathy and Graves' hyperthyroidism. RNA transcripts were the source from which TCR beta CDR3 regions were amplified. A first-round RT-PCR used HTBI primers, followed by a second-round multiplex PCR. In TCRdb, the multiplex PCR reads were re-called with MiXCR into one record per CDR3 protein. The data contain about 1.1 million distinct CDR3 sequences, roughly two fifths of them seen just once; the ten biggest clones take up around 10%. Specimen: peripheral blood or thyroid tissue (not recorded which). These receptors were obtained from an adult man with Graves' hyperthyroidism.

This clonotype was found many times. This chain uses TRBV29-1 with TRBJ1-2, with a possible D match to TRBD1 (6 bases). Germline V gene lookup returns CDR1 SQVTM and CDR2 ANQGSEA. V was pared by 4 bases and J by 1 base, with 13 bases between. The CDR3 contains 14 residues. The chain's CDR3 is CSVGRGAINYGYTF. CDR3 in DNA: TGCAGCGTTGGGCGGGGGGCTATTAACTATGGCTACACCTTC.

The chain couples TRBV7-2 to TRBJ2-2; 8 bases are shared with TRBD1. The V segment lost 7 bases and the J segment 9 bases; nucleotides outside the gene matches: 10. The CDR3 has 14 residues. CDR1 and CDR2 (germline): SGHTA, FQGNSA. DNA for the CDR3: TGTGCCAGCATGACAGGGGTGATTCTACGGGAGCTGTTTTTT. This translates into CASMTGVILRELFF.

On this clonotype itself: Just one base apart from a much larger clone, this may be a read error. The rearrangement joins TRBV20-1 to TRBJ1-2, with a weak D call TRBD1 (5 bases). The CDR3 is 15 amino acids. The germline V gene has CDR1 DFQATT and CDR2 SNEGSKA (reference sequence). CDR3 amino acids: CSAQNQGRANYGHTF. Here the CDR3 DNA reads TGCAGTGCGCAAAACCAGGGACGGGCTAACTATGGCCACACCTTC.

This clonotype was found many times. A read error may produce the germline difference seen at one junction end. The genes are TRBV9 and TRBJ1-3; D gene ambiguous. Germline CDR1 reads SGDLS; CDR2 reads YYNGEE. The CDR3 contains 10 residues. The CDR3 reads CASSGNTIYF. CDR3 nucleotides: TGCGCCAGCAGTGGAAACACCATATATTTT.